This TCR beta chain was recorded in a study of blood T cell repertoires in COVID-19. About the study: T cells, B-cell-depleted T cells, or PBMCs supplied cDNA or gDNA.

The length of the CDR3 is 15 residues. The V and J ends lost 0 bases and 4 bases respectively, with 10 bases between them. Germline values: CDR1 SGHKS, CDR2 YYEKEE (reference sequence). Study processing details: Researchers report that nucleated cell counts were estimated from reference gene primer amplification. The repertoire was sequenced with immunoSEQ multiplex PCR; TCRdb's copy has only in-frame clones and lacks some. V and J calls and clone size are copied from that table; D and trimming were computed from the DNA. Here the sample spans about 110,000 clones, 65% to 80% being singletons. The sample comprised peripheral blood. V is TRBV5-5 and J is TRBJ2-2; no firm D call. The TCR comes from a woman between 35 and 50 years old with acute or convalescent COVID-19. CDR3 DNA sequence: TGTGCCAGCAGCTTGGCTTATCAGTCCACCGGGGAGCTGTTTTTT. This codes for CASSLAYQSTGELFF. Looking up the rest from reference TRBV5-5 and TRBJ2-2 gives the full variable domain: DAGVTQSPTHLIKTRGQQVTLRCSPISGHKSVSWYQQVLGQGPQFIFQYYEKEERGRGNFPDRFSARQFPNYSSELNVNALLLGDSALYLCASSLAYQSTGELFFGEGSRLTVL.